A selection of T cell receptor beta chains follows, all from one sample in a study of T cell repertoires in cytomegalovirus infection. TCRdb redid the calling of the reads with MiXCR, one entry per CDR3 protein. The profile shows 290,000 or so distinct CDR3 sequences, 20% to 30% of them singletons. Material for sequencing was PBMCs. Receptors originate from a human donor in good health (CMV status not recorded). Some clones in this sample may be carry-over from other donors' samples. The CDR3 runs from the conserved cysteine through the conserved F or W. A D gene is named only where the DNA matches it firmly. Only part of the rows carry a size: once, few, many, or a class if the clone is expanded.

DNA: TGTGCCAGCAGCGAAGGGACAGGCGACTCCTACGAGCAGTACTTC
CDR3: CASSEGTGDSYEQYF
V: TRBV7-2
size: many
J: TRBJ2-7
D: TRBD1

DNA: TGCAGTGCTAAGGGACAGGTCAGCAATCAGCCCCAGCATTTT
CDR3: CSAKGQVSNQPQHF
V: TRBV20-1
size: -
J: TRBJ1-5
D: TRBD1

DNA: TGTGCCAGCAGCTTCCGGGACAGGGAAGATACGCAGTATTTT
CDR3: CASSFRDREDTQYF
V: TRBV5-5
size: -
J: TRBJ2-3
D: TRBD1

DNA: TGTGCCACTGGGGAGGGTGCCTACGAGCAGTACTTC
CDR3: CATGEGAYEQYF
V: TRBV10-3
size: once
J: TRBJ2-7
D: TRBD2

DNA: TGTGCCAGCAGTTTATCGGCCAGCGGGTACACCTCCTACGAGCAGTACTTC
CDR3: CASSLSASGYTSYEQYF
V: TRBV27
size: -
J: TRBJ2-7
D: -

DNA: TGTGCCAGCAGCGCCGACAGGGGAGGACAGCCCCAGCATTTT
CDR3: CASSADRGGQPQHF
V: TRBV7-2
size: many
J: TRBJ1-5
D: TRBD1

DNA: TGTGCCAGCAGCCATCCGGGACAGCGCAGGGAGGGCTACACCTTC
CDR3: CASSHPGQRREGYTF
V: TRBV11-2
size: -
J: TRBJ1-2
D: TRBD1

DNA: TGTGCCAGCAGCTTATCCGGGACAGGGAAGAATGAGCAGTTCTTC
CDR3: CASSLSGTGKNEQFF
V: TRBV7-2
size: few
J: TRBJ2-1
D: TRBD1

DNA: TGCAGTGCCCTCATGTTGGACAGGGGTTCACCCCTCCACTTT
CDR3: CSALMLDRGSPLHF
V: TRBV20-1
size: -
J: TRBJ1-6
D: TRBD1

DNA: TGTGCCAGTAGTTGGCGTACGAACACCGGGGAGCTGTTTTTT
CDR3: CASSWRTNTGELFF
V: TRBV19
size: many
J: TRBJ2-2
D: -

DNA: TGTGCCAGCGGGAACTACGAGCAGTACTTC
CDR3: CASGNYEQYF
V: TRBV11-2
size: few
J: TRBJ2-7
D: -

DNA: TGTGCCAGCAGCGGGATAAACACCGGGGAGCTGTTTTTT
CDR3: CASSGINTGELFF
V: TRBV6-1
size: -
J: TRBJ2-2
D: -

DNA: TGCGCCAGCAGCACTAAGACAGGGTATGACACTGAAGCTTTCTTT
CDR3: CASSTKTGYDTEAFF
V: TRBV5-1
size: few
J: TRBJ1-1
D: TRBD1

DNA: TGTGCCAGCAGTCCGATCGACGGTGGCTACACCTTC
CDR3: CASSPIDGGYTF
V: TRBV27
size: many
J: TRBJ1-2
D: -

DNA: TGTGCCAGCAGCTTAGGGGATAGCGGGTCCGGATCGCAGTATTTT
CDR3: CASSLGDSGSGSQYF
V: TRBV7-2
size: many
J: TRBJ2-3
D: TRBD2

DNA: TGTGCCAGCCAAACAGGGTTGAACACTGAAGCTTTCTTT
CDR3: CASQTGLNTEAFF
V: TRBV7-2
size: many
J: TRBJ1-1
D: -

DNA: TGTGCCAGTAGTATAGAAATCAGCCGGGGGGAGTTCTTC
CDR3: CASSIEISRGEFF
V: TRBV19
size: few
J: TRBJ2-1
D: TRBD2

DNA: TGCAGTGCTAGAGGCCAGGGGGGGCAGACCCAGTACTTC
CDR3: CSARGQGGQTQYF
V: TRBV20-1
size: -
J: TRBJ2-5
D: -

DNA: TGTGCCAGCAGTTTAAATCCCAGGTCAGATCGCTACACCTTC
CDR3: CASSLNPRSDRYTF
V: TRBV12-3/TRBV12-4
size: few
J: TRBJ1-2
D: -

DNA: TGCAGTGCTAGAGATACGCGGCCGAGCTCCTACAATGAGCAGTTCTTC
CDR3: CSARDTRPSSYNEQFF
V: TRBV20-1
size: once
J: TRBJ2-1
D: -

DNA: TGTGCCAGCAGTTTAGCGGACAGGTTTATACGTGGCTACACCTTC
CDR3: CASSLADRFIRGYTF
V: TRBV28
size: few
J: TRBJ1-2
D: TRBD1

DNA: TGTGCCAGCAGCTCTCGGACAGGGACATCCATCAACAATGAGCAGTTCTTC
CDR3: CASSSRTGTSINNEQFF
V: TRBV7-2
size: many
J: TRBJ2-1
D: TRBD1

DNA: TGTGCCAGCAGTCCTTGGACAGGGGCGATCAATCAGCCCCAGCATTTT
CDR3: CASSPWTGAINQPQHF
V: TRBV28
size: -
J: TRBJ1-5
D: TRBD1

DNA: TGTGCCAGCAGCCTGCAGTGGACAGCCTTCCAGATCTTC
CDR3: CASSLQWTAFQIF
V: TRBV7-2
size: -
J: TRBJ2-1
D: -

DNA: TGTGCCATCAGTGCTAAGGACAGGGGGCATCAGCCCCAGCATTTT
CDR3: CAISAKDRGHQPQHF
V: TRBV10-3
size: many
J: TRBJ1-5
D: TRBD1

DNA: TGTGCCAGCTCAGCGGGAGACGCCGAGCAGTACTTC
CDR3: CASSAGDAEQYF
V: TRBV24-1
size: many
J: TRBJ2-7
D: TRBD2

DNA: TGTGCCAGTAGTTTCCTCAACCTCAATGAGCAGTTCTTC
CDR3: CASSFLNLNEQFF
V: TRBV19
size: few
J: TRBJ2-1
D: -

DNA: TGTGCCAGCAGCCAATCCGGGACAGTCCTTATCGCTGAAGCTTTCTTT
CDR3: CASSQSGTVLIAEAFF
V: TRBV14
size: -
J: TRBJ1-1
D: TRBD1

DNA: TGTGCCAGCAGATACCCAGGGGATAATTCACCCCTCCACTTT
CDR3: CASRYPGDNSPLHF
V: TRBV7-2
size: -
J: TRBJ1-6
D: -

DNA: TGTGCCAGCAGCTTAGGGTCCGGGGGGAGCTCCTACAATGAGCAGTTCTTC
CDR3: CASSLGSGGSSYNEQFF
V: TRBV7-8
size: -
J: TRBJ2-1
D: TRBD2

DNA: TGCGCCAGCAGCTTGGAACAGGGAGGAAGGGGGACCCAGTACTTC
CDR3: CASSLEQGGRGTQYF
V: TRBV5-1
size: few
J: TRBJ2-5
D: -

DNA: TGTGCCAGTAGTGCCAGGGGGCTGTCTGGCTACACCTTC
CDR3: CASSARGLSGYTF
V: TRBV19
size: few
J: TRBJ1-2
D: TRBD1

DNA: TGCAGCGTCCGGCCGGGGACTACCTACAATGAGCAGTTCTTC
CDR3: CSVRPGTTYNEQFF
V: TRBV29-1
size: -
J: TRBJ2-1
D: TRBD2